A single sample is the source of the 15 T cell receptor beta chains below, sequenced in a study of lymphopenia after photon versus proton radiotherapy. Profiling relied on immunoSEQ multiplex PCR, and the TCRdb table lists in-frame clones only, not all of them. The sample consists of about 40,000 clones, about 86% of them appearing once. Sequenced here: peripheral blood, sampled from a patient treated with proton-based radiotherapy. These receptors all come from a woman in her 70s with pancreatic cancer. Some clones in this sample may be carry-over from other donors' samples.

This chain links TRBV6-1 with TRBJ2-7; D unclear. V was clipped by 6 bases and J by 0 bases, with 6 bases between them. This CDR3 spans 12 amino acids. CDR1 is MNHNS and CDR2 is SASEGT in the germline V gene. The CDR3 reads CASSVSSYEQYF. CDR3 coding DNA: TGTGCCAGCAGCGTAAGCTCCTACGAGCAGTACTTC.

The chain couples TRBV19 to TRBJ2-6; D might be TRBD1 (5 bases). Germline-derived CDR1 and CDR2 are LNHDA and SQIVND (reference sequence). The CDR3 runs to 16 residues. The V gene lost 7 bases and the J gene lost 0 bases, with 13 bases spanning the gap. CDR3 in amino acids: CASKEGVYSGANVLTF. CDR3 DNA sequence: TGTGCCAGTAAGGAAGGGGTTTACTCTGGGGCCAACGTCCTGACTTTC.

V usage is TRBV28 and J usage is TRBJ2-7; TRBD1 matches at 9 bases. J was trimmed by 2 bases and V by 8 bases; bases with no gene match: 4. The length of the CDR3 is 13 residues. CDR1 MDHEN and CDR2 SYDVKM come from the germline V gene. The CDR3 sequence is CASRTGDPYEQYF. CDR3 sequence (DNA): TGTGCCAGCCGGACAGGGGATCCCTACGAGCAGTACTTC.

V gene TRBV10-1 combines with J gene TRBJ1-1; no reliable D call. This CDR3 comprises 14 residues. Germline-derived CDR1 and CDR2 are WNHNN and SYGVQD (reference sequence). V was cut by 2 bases and J by 2 bases, with 9 bases left in between. In DNA form, the CDR3 reads TGCGCCAGCAGTGAGAATCTCCGTAACACTGAAGCTTTCTTT. It encodes CASSENLRNTEAFF.

Written as DNA, the CDR3 is TGTGCCAGCAGACCTACAGGGGGCTATGGCTACACCTTC. Translation: CASRPTGGYGYTF. This chain joins TRBV28 and TRBJ1-2; 8 nucleotides agree with TRBD1. Germline CDR1 MDHEN, CDR2 SYDVKM. V lost 6 bases to trimming and J lost 4 bases; unmatched junction nucleotides: 4. CDR3 size: 13 residues.

The chain couples TRBV11-2 to TRBJ1-4; D ambiguous. The CDR3 sequence is 12 residues long. Trimming stripped 5 bases from V and 7 bases from J, with 8 bases between. Germline values: CDR1 SGHAT, CDR2 FQNNGV. The chain's CDR3 is CASSPFREKLFF. As DNA, the CDR3 is TGTGCCAGCAGCCCATTTCGTGAAAAACTGTTTTTT.

V usage is TRBV6-6 and J usage is TRBJ2-3; no clear D. Germline V lookup: CDR1 MNHNY, CDR2 SVGAGI (reference sequence). Trimming removed 6 bases at V and 4 bases at J, with 14 bases between. This CDR3 spans 14 amino acids. The CDR3 bases are TGTGCCAGCAGCCTAGGCAGCCAGGCAGATACGCAGTATTTT. Translation: CASSLGSQADTQYF.

The chain is built from TRBV25-1 and TRBJ2-3; TRBD2 matches 7 bases. CDR3 length: 18 amino acids. The junction had 15 bases not matched to a gene; V was cut back by 6 bases and J by 0 bases. Germline CDR1 MGHDK, CDR2 SYGVNS. CDR3 DNA: TGTGCCAGCAGAGGACGCCTTGGGAGCGGGGCTAGCACAGATACGCAGTATTTT. Encoded protein: CASRGRLGSGASTDTQYF.

V is TRBV4-3 and J is TRBJ2-1; 10 bases are shared with TRBD1. The CDR3 sequence is 16 residues long. From germline, CDR1 is LGHNA and CDR2 YSLEER. J gave up 7 bases and V 0 bases, and 6 bases lay outside the gene matches. The CDR3: CASSQDWTGGTNEQFF. CDR3 nucleotides: TGCGCCAGCAGCCAAGATTGGACAGGGGGAACGAATGAGCAGTTCTTC.

The chain couples TRBV7-2 to TRBJ1-2; TRBD1 is a possible D gene (6 bases). CDR3 length: 16 amino acids. Germline V gene sequence: CDR1 SGHTA, CDR2 FQGNSA. The V end was cut by 5 bases, the J end by 3 bases, with 19 bases between. CDR3 bases: TGTGCCAGCAGCCGCCCGGGACAAGGAGCGGACTATGGCTACACCTTC. Translation: CASSRPGQGADYGYTF.

The chain has TRBV5-4 and TRBJ2-7, with D tentatively TRBD1 (7 bases). The CDR3 loop spans 12 amino acids. Between the trimmed V and J ends, which lost 1 base and 7 bases, there was a span of 9 bases. The V gene's germline CDR1 is SGHNT and CDR2 YYREEE (reference sequence). CDR3 protein: CASSLPGGEQYF. The DNA for the CDR3 is TGTGCCAGCAGCTTGCCAGGGGGGGAGCAGTACTTC.

J is TRBJ2-1 and V is TRBV18, with D possibly matching TRBD2 (6 bases). Per the germline V gene, CDR1 is KGHSH and CDR2 is LQKENI. This CDR3 region has 12 residues. The V and J ends lost 4 bases and 12 bases respectively, with 13 bases between them. The CDR3 DNA reads as TGTGCCAGCTCACTACGGGACTCCTCGCAGTTCTTC. Translation: CASSLRDSSQFF.

This chain links TRBV5-4 with TRBJ1-1, with TRBD1 as a possible D gene (5 bases). The CDR3 length is 14 residues. The ends were cut back, 0 bases at V and 4 bases at J, with 10 bases in the middle. CDR1 is SGHNT and CDR2 is YYREEE in the germline V gene (reference sequence). The CDR3 DNA is TGTGCCAGCAGCTTGGCCCCAGGGTCCACTGAAGCTTTCTTT. Protein product: CASSLAPGSTEAFF. The variable domain in full, with the rest retrieved from reference TRBV5-4 and TRBJ1-1, is ETGVTQSPTHLIKTRGQQVTLRCSSQSGHNTVSWYQQALGQGPQFIFQYYREEENGRGNFPPRFSGLQFPNYSSELNVNALELDDSALYLCASSLAPGSTEAFFGQGTRLTVV.

As concerns this clone: This same CDR3 is encoded by further DNA sequences in the sample. The J gene is TRBJ1-1, the V gene TRBV7-2; D is uncertain. CDR3 size: 13 residues. V lost 1 base, J lost 8 bases, and 11 bases lay in between. CDR1 and CDR2 from the germline V gene are SGHTA and FQGNSA. CDR3 protein: CASSLGWAGEAFF. Written as DNA, the CDR3 is TGTGCCAGCAGCTTAGGCTGGGCAGGAGAAGCTTTCTTT.

V and J are TRBV28 and TRBJ2-3; TRBD1 agrees at 7 bases. Germline V gene lookup returns CDR1 MDHEN and CDR2 SYDVKM. The CDR3 is 15 amino acids. The ends lost 6 bases at V and 1 base at J; junction bases unmatched: 7. The CDR3 reads CASSRQGGGTDTQYF. CDR3 coding DNA: TGTGCCAGCAGCCGACAGGGCGGAGGCACAGATACGCAGTATTTT.